The 8 T cell receptor beta chains below were found in one sample sequenced in a study of blood T cell repertoires in COVID-19. The protocol was immunoSEQ multiplex PCR, while the TCRdb copy is restricted to in-frame clones and leaves out a portion. The table records about 84,000 clones, around 88% of them present only once. The sample was peripheral blood. These receptors all stem from a man older than 75 with active or convalescent COVID-19.

This chain connects TRBV24-1 to TRBJ1-1; the D is unclear. This CDR3 contains 13 residues. V was shortened by 6 bases and J by 3 bases, with 10 bases between the two germline ends. Germline V lookup: CDR1 KGHDR, CDR2 SFDVKD. The CDR3 is CATSTGFDTEAFF. CDR3 coding DNA: TGTGCCACCAGTACGGGGTTCGACACTGAAGCTTTCTTT.

The CDR3 region is CASSVAGEGTGELFF. CDR3 sequence (DNA): TGTGCCAGCAGCGTAGCGGGAGAGGGAACCGGGGAGCTGTTTTTT. The chain uses TRBV9 and TRBJ2-2, with a possible D match to TRBD2 (6 bases). Germline V gene sequence: CDR1 SGDLS, CDR2 YYNGEE. The CDR3 has 15 amino acids. Trimming left V 0 bases short and J 5 bases short, with 11 bases between. The variable domain in full, completed from reference TRBV9 and TRBJ2-2, reads DSGVTQTPKHLITATGQRVTLRCSPRSGDLSVYWYQQSLDQGLQFLIQYYNGEERAKGNILERFSAQQFPDLHSELNLSSLELGDSALYFCASSVAGEGTGELFFGEGSRLTVL.

The chain uses TRBV29-1 and TRBJ2-1, with D possibly matching TRBD2 (6 bases). Trimming stripped 0 bases from V and 7 bases from J, with 19 bases between. CDR1 SQVTM and CDR2 ANQGSEA come from the germline V gene. The CDR3 has 16 amino acids. The DNA of the CDR3 is TGCAGCGTTGAAGAGCCAGGGACTTATCCCCTGAATGAGCAGTTCTTC. It codes for CSVEEPGTYPLNEQFF.

J is TRBJ1-6 and V is TRBV6-6, with D unresolved. The V end lost 1 base, the J end lost 7 bases, and 14 bases lay between the germline ends. The CDR3 is made up of 16 amino acids. Germline assignment: CDR1 MNHNY and CDR2 SVGAGI (reference sequence). This chain's CDR3 is CASSYFTGADNSPLHF. In nucleotides, the CDR3 is TGTGCCAGCAGTTACTTCACGGGAGCGGACAATTCACCCCTCCACTTT.

CDR3 sequence: CASSATGYNEQFF. The CDR3 nucleotides read TGTGCCAGCAGCGCTACAGGGTACAATGAGCAGTTCTTC. The gene calls are TRBV5-4 and TRBJ2-1; weak D call: TRBD1 (6 bases). This CDR3 is 13 amino acids long. The V gene lost 4 bases and the J gene lost 4 bases, with 9 bases spanning the gap. Looked up from germline, CDR1 is SGHNT and CDR2 is YYREEE (reference sequence).

The chain carries TRBV19 and TRBJ2-2, with 7 bases lining up with TRBD1. Trimming removed 3 bases from V and 3 bases from J; junction bases left unmatched: 10. Germline CDR1 and CDR2: LNHDA and SQIVND (reference sequence). CDR3 length: 17 residues. CDR3 in amino acids: CASSIVRDRLYTGELFF. The DNA of the CDR3 is TGTGCCAGTAGTATTGTAAGGGACAGACTCTACACCGGGGAGCTGTTTTTT.

The CDR3, as DNA: TGTGCTGGGGACAGCCGCCGGACTGAAGCTTTCTTT. This encodes CAGDSRRTEAFF. The chain carries TRBV30 and TRBJ1-1, with TRBD1 matching over 7 bases. The germline gives CDR1 GTSNPN, CDR2 SVGIG (reference sequence). The CDR3 totals 12 residues.

This rearrangement joins TRBV6-6 to TRBJ1-5; the D gene is possibly TRBD1 (5 bases). The CDR3 loop spans 14 amino acids. The V gene lost 5 bases and the J gene lost 3 bases, with 11 bases spanning the gap. Germline values: CDR1 MNHNY, CDR2 SVGAGI (reference sequence). The CDR3 loop is CASSPGQANQPQHF. CDR3 DNA sequence: TGTGCCAGCAGTCCCGGACAAGCCAATCAGCCCCAGCATTTT.